Following are 2 T cell receptor beta chains from one sample sequenced in a study of spatial heterogeneity in lung cancer. The sample's time point: sample taken at primary tumor resection. Unsorted whole RNA of tumor, nontumor lung or frozen PBMC was sequenced. TCRdb analysed the 5' RACE reads with MiXCR anew, one entry per CDR3 protein. The table lists 30,000 to 40,000 distinct CDR3 sequences, 5.2% of them singletons. The material was PBMCs, obtained at surgery. The receptors derive from a female donor with early-stage non-small cell lung cancer.

This clonotype was observed many times. The chain is built from TRBV20-1 and TRBJ2-3; TRBD1 agrees at 10 bases. The CDR3 sequence is 15 residues long. J lost 4 bases, V lost 5 bases, and 9 bases had no gene match. Germline CDR1 is DFQATT and CDR2 is SNEGSKA (reference sequence). CDR3 sequence (DNA): TGCAGTGCTCACCGACAGGGGGCTAGCTCAGATACGCAGTATTTT. As protein: CSAHRQGASSDTQYF.

This clonotype showed up just a few times. The rearrangement links TRBV5-4 to TRBJ2-5, with TRBD2 matching over 8 bases. CDR1 and CDR2 (germline): SGHNT, YYREEE (reference sequence). The CDR3 contains 15 residues. Trimming removed 4 bases from V and 4 bases from J; junction bases left unmatched: 9. CDR3 in DNA: TGTGCCAGCAGCCCGGGTAGCGGGGCTTTAGAGACCCAGTACTTC. This codes for CASSPGSGALETQYF.